The 16 T cell receptor beta chains reported below all come from one sample, sequenced in a study of blood T cell repertoires in COVID-19. The assay was immunoSEQ multiplex PCR, and TCRdb's table has in-frame clones only and misses some. Of about 430,000 clones in the sample, 85% to 90% were seen once. The source material was PBMCs or T cells enriched from blood (not recorded which). All receptors come from a man under 40 who had recovered from COVID-19.

This chain links TRBV5-1 with TRBJ2-2, with TRBD2 identical over 12 bases. The germline CDR1 and CDR2 sequences are SGHRS and YFSETQ. Trimming at V came to 3 bases and at J to 2 bases, leaving 8 bases not matched to a gene. CDR3 size: 18 residues. This chain's CDR3 is CASSSLAGGGLNTGELFF. CDR3 in DNA: TGCGCCAGCAGCTCACTAGCGGGAGGAGGCCTTAACACCGGGGAGCTGTTTTTT.

The chain uses TRBV27 and TRBJ1-4, with D possibly being TRBD1 (6 bases). Trimming took off 5 bases at V and 10 bases at J, with 14 bases between the two ends. This CDR3 spans 13 amino acids. Germline CDR1 reads MNHEY; CDR2 reads SMNVEV (reference sequence). CDR3 region: CASSPGTPGKLFF. Written as DNA, the CDR3 is TGTGCCAGCAGTCCCGGGACACCGGGAAAACTGTTTTTT.

The chain recombines TRBV6-5 with TRBJ1-2; D is perhaps TRBD1 (6 bases). The V end lost 5 bases, the J end lost 10 bases, and 14 bases lay between the germline ends. The germline gives CDR1 MNHEY, CDR2 SVGAGI. The CDR3 has 12 residues. CDR3 sequence reads: CASSIYRDDYTF. CDR3 nucleotides: TGTGCCAGCAGTATATACAGGGATGACTACACCTTC.

The rearrangement uses TRBV6-1 and TRBJ2-5, with 9 bases lining up with TRBD2. V dropped 2 bases and J dropped 4; count of bases not matched to a gene: 11. The CDR3 is 17 amino acids. Germline CDR1 reads MNHNS; CDR2 reads SASEGT. The DNA of the CDR3 is TGTGCCAGCAGTGAATTCAATAGCGGGAGCATGGGAGAGACCCAGTACTTC. This translates into CASSEFNSGSMGETQYF.

The table lists this clone with a count of one. V usage is TRBV3-1 (or the pseudogene TRBV3-2) and J usage is TRBJ1-1, with TRBD1 as a possible D gene (6 bases). Germline assignment: CDR1 LGHDT and CDR2 YNNKEL (reference sequence). V lost 2 bases and J lost 2, with 12 bases in between. The CDR3 sequence is 15 residues long. The DNA for the CDR3 is TGTGCCAGCAGCCAACTTGGGGGCGTAAACACTGAAGCTTTCTTT. Translating gives CASSQLGGVNTEAFF.

This chain links TRBV18 with TRBJ1-6; perhaps TRBD1 as D (6 bases). CDR1 is KGHSH and CDR2 is LQKENI in the germline V gene. Trimming stripped 10 bases from V and 6 bases from J, with 13 bases between. This CDR3 has 13 amino acids. CDR3: CATTRDINSPLHF. The CDR3 DNA follows: TGTGCCACCACCCGGGACATTAATTCACCCCTCCACTTT.

V gene TRBV11-3 combines with J gene TRBJ1-1; the match to TRBD1 covers 7 bases. Germline values: CDR1 SGHNT, CDR2 YENEEA. This CDR3 is 13 amino acids long. J lost 5 bases, V lost 5 bases, and 5 bases had no gene match. CDR3 protein: CASSRGTETEAFF. The CDR3 region has the DNA TGTGCCAGCAGCCGGGGGACAGAAACTGAAGCTTTCTTT.

The V gene is TRBV28, the J gene TRBJ2-1, with 12 positions matching TRBD1. Trimming removed 2 bases from V and 9 bases from J; junction bases left unmatched: 8. The CDR3 has 16 residues. Per the germline V gene, CDR1 is MDHEN and CDR2 is SYDVKM. The chain's CDR3 is CASSLPGTGGVGEQFF. CDR3 DNA: TGTGCCAGCAGTTTACCCGGGACAGGGGGCGTGGGTGAGCAGTTCTTC. The complete variable domain, with remaining parts taken from reference TRBV28 and TRBJ2-1, reads DVKVTQSSRYLVKRTGEKVFLECVQDMDHENMFWYRQDPGLGLRLIYFSYDVKMKEKGDIPEGYSVSREKKERFSLILESASTNQTSMYLCASSLPGTGGVGEQFFGPGTRLTVL.

The chain combines TRBV4-1 with TRBJ2-1; 11 bases are a match to TRBD2. V shed 1 base, J shed 6 bases, and the junction held 2 bases outside the gene matches. The CDR3 covers 15 residues. Per germline, CDR1 MGHRA and CDR2 YSYEKL. In DNA, the CDR3 is TGCGCCAGCAGCCAAGTAACTAGCGGGAGCAATGAGCAGTTCTTC. Translating gives CASSQVTSGSNEQFF.

The genes are TRBV28 and TRBJ1-1, with 11 bases matching TRBD1. CDR3 length: 14 amino acids. V lost 6 bases and J lost 4; bases outside the gene matches: 4. Germline V lookup: CDR1 MDHEN, CDR2 SYDVKM. For the CDR3, the DNA is TGTGCCAGCAGCACCGGGACAGGGGGCACTGAAGCTTTCTTT. This gives the protein CASSTGTGGTEAFF.

The rearrangement uses TRBV2 and TRBJ1-6; D not certain. Germline CDR1 and CDR2: SNHLY and FYNNEI. The CDR3 runs to 14 residues. Trimming cost V 6 bases and J 10 bases, with 16 bases left between them. CDR3 in amino acids: CASRENTGNSPLHF. DNA of the CDR3: TGTGCCAGCAGGGAAAACACGGGTAACTCACCCCTCCACTTT.

The chain employs TRBV6-5 and TRBJ1-2; maybe TRBD1 (6 bases). The CDR3 is 13 residues long. Between the trimmed V and J ends, which lost 8 bases and 8 bases, there was a span of 18 bases. The germline gives CDR1 MNHEY, CDR2 SVGAGI. CDR3 DNA: TGTGCCAGCCTGGACGGAGTTCAGGGGGGCTACACCTTC. Translating it yields CASLDGVQGGYTF.

This sequence joins TRBV7-3 and TRBJ1-2; the match to TRBD1 covers 8 bases. CDR3 length: 15 residues. The V gene's germline CDR1 is SGHTA and CDR2 FQGTGA. The junction had 11 bases not matched to a gene; V was cut back by 4 bases and J by 7 bases. The CDR3 region has the DNA TGTGCCAGCAGCTCCGGGGCAGGGGGCGCCTCTGGCTACACCTTC. Translation gives CASSSGAGGASGYTF.

The chain employs TRBV29-1 and TRBJ2-7; D might be TRBD1 (5 bases). The V and J ends lost 7 bases and 2 bases respectively, with 12 bases between them. Per the germline V gene, CDR1 is SQVTM and CDR2 is ANQGSEA. The CDR3 extends over 12 amino acids. CDR3 loop: CSAGHIPYEQYF. The CDR3 DNA sequence: TGCAGCGCTGGACACATACCCTACGAGCAGTACTTC.

This rearrangement joins TRBV5-1 to TRBJ1-4; D is unresolved. In germline, CDR1 is SGHRS, CDR2 YFSETQ. The CDR3 sequence is 17 residues long. The V and J ends lost 6 bases and 8 bases respectively, with 26 bases between them. The CDR3 loop reads CASMGGQQSARREKLFF. CDR3 bases: TGCGCCAGCATGGGAGGCCAACAAAGCGCCCGTCGGGAAAAACTGTTTTTT. The full variable domain, rest sourced from reference TRBV5-1 and TRBJ1-4, is KAGVTQTPRYLIKTRGQQVTLSCSPISGHRSVSWYQQTPGQGLQFLFEYFSETQRNKGNFPGRFSGRQFSNSRSEMNVSTLELGDSALYLCASMGGQQSARREKLFFGSGTQLSVL.

This sequence joins TRBV5-4 and TRBJ1-2, with 9 positions matching TRBD1. J lost 3 bases, V lost 3 bases, and 3 bases had no gene match. The CDR3 runs to 14 residues. Germline loops: CDR1 SGHNT, CDR2 YYREEE (reference sequence). Written as DNA, the CDR3 is TGTGCCAGCAGCTCGGGACAGGGAGACTATGGCTACACCTTC. Translated, it gives CASSSGQGDYGYTF.